This T cell receptor beta chain was identified in a study of blood T cells in healthy people across ages. Notes on the study in general: More naive CD4+ cells and higher diversity marked long-lived donors relative to aged donors. Diversity figures based on one million T cells were deemed too low.

A J-beta primer mix and a sample-barcoded 5' primer were used in a second PCR of about 7 to 12 cycles. Unique molecular identifiers of 12 random nucleotides labeled each cDNA. TCRdb ran MiXCR on the 5' RACE reads and lists one entry per CDR3 protein. The table shows about 1.5 million distinct CDR3 sequences, with around 40% occurring only once. With regard to this clonotype: What it binds is not known.

CDR1 is SGHTA, CDR2 FQGNSA, per germline. The CDR3 sequence is 15 residues long. V was shortened by 4 bases and J by 6 bases, with 13 bases between the two germline ends. The sequenced sample was blood. V usage is TRBV7-2 and J usage is TRBJ1-6; D gene ambiguous. This sequence originates from a woman aged 18-30 years in good health. This CDR3 is CASSSPAGGNSPLHF. In DNA, the CDR3 is TGTGCCAGCAGCTCCCCGGCAGGCGGTAATTCACCCCTCCACTTT.